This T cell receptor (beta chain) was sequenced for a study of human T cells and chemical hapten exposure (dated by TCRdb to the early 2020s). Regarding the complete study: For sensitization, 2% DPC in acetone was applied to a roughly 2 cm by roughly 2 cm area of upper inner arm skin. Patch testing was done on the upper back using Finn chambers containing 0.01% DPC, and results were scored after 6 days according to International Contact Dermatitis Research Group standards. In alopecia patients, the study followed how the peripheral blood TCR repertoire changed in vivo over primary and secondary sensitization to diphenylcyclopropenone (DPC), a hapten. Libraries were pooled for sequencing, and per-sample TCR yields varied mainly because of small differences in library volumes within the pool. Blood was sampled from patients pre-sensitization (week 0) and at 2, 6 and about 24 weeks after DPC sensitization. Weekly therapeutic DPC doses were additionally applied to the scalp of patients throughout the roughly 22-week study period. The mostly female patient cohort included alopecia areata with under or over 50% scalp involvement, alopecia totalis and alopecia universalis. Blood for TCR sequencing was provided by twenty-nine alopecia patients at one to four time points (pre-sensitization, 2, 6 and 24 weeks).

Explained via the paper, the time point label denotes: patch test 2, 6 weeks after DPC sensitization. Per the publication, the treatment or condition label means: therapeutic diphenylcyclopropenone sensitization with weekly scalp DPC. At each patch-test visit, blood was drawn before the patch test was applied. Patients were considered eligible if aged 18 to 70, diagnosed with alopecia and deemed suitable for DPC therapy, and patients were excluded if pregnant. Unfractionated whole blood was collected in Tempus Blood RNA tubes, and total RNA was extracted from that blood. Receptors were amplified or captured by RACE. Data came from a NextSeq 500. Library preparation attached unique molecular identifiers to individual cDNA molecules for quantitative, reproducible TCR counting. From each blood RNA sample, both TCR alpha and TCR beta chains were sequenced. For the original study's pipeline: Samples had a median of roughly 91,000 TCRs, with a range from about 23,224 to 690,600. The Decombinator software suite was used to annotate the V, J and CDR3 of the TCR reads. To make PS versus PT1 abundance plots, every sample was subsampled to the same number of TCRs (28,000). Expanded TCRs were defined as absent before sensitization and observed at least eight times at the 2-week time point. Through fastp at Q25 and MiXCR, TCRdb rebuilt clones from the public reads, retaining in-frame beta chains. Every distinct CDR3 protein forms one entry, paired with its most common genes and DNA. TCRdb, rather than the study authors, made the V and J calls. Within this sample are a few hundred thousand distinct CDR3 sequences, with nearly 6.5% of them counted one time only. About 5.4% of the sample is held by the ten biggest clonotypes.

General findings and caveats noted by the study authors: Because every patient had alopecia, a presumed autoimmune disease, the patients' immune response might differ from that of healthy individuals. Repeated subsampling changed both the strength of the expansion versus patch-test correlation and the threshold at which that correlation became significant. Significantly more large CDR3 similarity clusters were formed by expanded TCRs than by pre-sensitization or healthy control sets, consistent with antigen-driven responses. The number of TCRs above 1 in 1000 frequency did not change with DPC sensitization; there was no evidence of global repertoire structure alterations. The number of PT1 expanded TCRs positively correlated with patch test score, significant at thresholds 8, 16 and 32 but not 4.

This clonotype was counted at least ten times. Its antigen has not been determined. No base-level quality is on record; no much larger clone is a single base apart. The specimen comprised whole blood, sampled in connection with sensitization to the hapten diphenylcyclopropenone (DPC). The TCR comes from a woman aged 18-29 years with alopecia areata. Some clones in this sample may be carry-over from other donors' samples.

The CDR3 here reads CASSVQPGQGDEKLFF. At the DNA level, the sequence is TGTGCCAGCAGCGTTCAACCGGGACAGGGTGATGAAAAACTGTTTTTT. The chain is assembled from TRBV9 and TRBJ1-4; 9 middle bases align to TRBD1. Based on the germline V gene, the CDR1 and CDR2 sequences are SGDLS and YYNGEE. Trimming accounts for 2 bases at V and 6 bases at J, while the number of junction bases matched to no gene is 8. Counted from cysteine to phenylalanine, this CDR3 has 16 amino acids. Just the 48-base CDR3 DNA is kept, in frame starting at base 1.